This is a list of T cell receptor beta chains from one sample in a study of T cells in Graves' hyperthyroidism and ophthalmopathy. TCRdb re-called the multiplex PCR reads with MiXCR, one entry per CDR3 protein. The table shows around 580,000 distinct CDR3 sequences, with under 60% occurring only once. The sequencing sample was made of peripheral blood or thyroid tissue (not recorded which). These receptors all stem from a woman under 30 with Graves' hyperthyroidism. Both conserved end residues are part of each CDR3. Fields, in order: clone size, J gene, V gene, D gene, CDR3 DNA, CDR3 protein. D genes are given only for firm matches. Not all rows give a size; the values are once, few, many and, for expanded clones, a class.

clone size: -; J gene: TRBJ2-7; V gene: TRBV18; D gene: TRBD2; CDR3 DNA: TGTGCCAGCTCACCACGGGCGGGAGTGAGCTACGAGCAGTACTTC; CDR3 protein: CASSPRAGVSYEQYF
clone size: -; J gene: TRBJ1-4; V gene: TRBV2; D gene: TRBD1; CDR3 DNA: TGTGCCAGCAGGGGGGACAGGAGAGAAAAACTGTTTTTT; CDR3 protein: CASRGDRREKLFF
clone size: -; J gene: TRBJ1-1; V gene: TRBV24-1; D gene: TRBD1; CDR3 DNA: TGTGCCACCCAGACAGGGGGCACCACGAACACTGAAGCTTTCTTT; CDR3 protein: CATQTGGTTNTEAFF
clone size: -; J gene: TRBJ2-2; V gene: TRBV20-1; D gene: -; CDR3 DNA: TGCAGTGCCTACTCGGGGAGGCCCCCGAACACCGGGGAGCTGTTTTTT; CDR3 protein: CSAYSGRPPNTGELFF
clone size: many; J gene: TRBJ1-3; V gene: TRBV13; D gene: -; CDR3 DNA: TGTGCCAGCAGCTTATCCCGGCAGGGCGCTGGAAACACCATATATTTT; CDR3 protein: CASSLSRQGAGNTIYF
clone size: few; J gene: TRBJ2-7; V gene: TRBV6-2/TRBV6-3; D gene: -; CDR3 DNA: TGTGCCAGCAGTTACTCGGGGGAGGTTTGGCGGCAGTACTTC; CDR3 protein: CASSYSGEVWRQYF
clone size: many; J gene: TRBJ1-6; V gene: TRBV9; D gene: -; CDR3 DNA: TGTGCCAGCGGCGTAGAAACAGGCAATTCACCCCTCCACTTT; CDR3 protein: CASGVETGNSPLHF
clone size: -; J gene: TRBJ2-1; V gene: TRBV2; D gene: -; CDR3 DNA: TGTGCCAGCAGTGGGACACTTCAGCGCCATGAGCAGTTCTTC; CDR3 protein: CASSGTLQRHEQFF
clone size: few; J gene: TRBJ2-1; V gene: TRBV7-8; D gene: TRBD2; CDR3 DNA: TGTGCCAGCAGCTTCAGACTAGCGAGTCGGAATGAGCAGTTCTTC; CDR3 protein: CASSFRLASRNEQFF
clone size: many; J gene: TRBJ1-5; V gene: TRBV12-3/TRBV12-4; D gene: TRBD1; CDR3 DNA: TGTGCCAGCCGACAGGGACGAAATCAGCCCCAGCATTTT; CDR3 protein: CASRQGRNQPQHF
clone size: many; J gene: TRBJ2-7; V gene: TRBV4-2; D gene: TRBD2; CDR3 DNA: TGTGCCAGCAGCCAAGAGGGACTACCTTACGAGCAGTACTTC; CDR3 protein: CASSQEGLPYEQYF
clone size: -; J gene: TRBJ2-5; V gene: TRBV4-2; D gene: -; CDR3 DNA: TGTGCCAGCAGCCTGACTAGCGGGACAGGGGAGGAAGAGACCCAGTACTTC; CDR3 protein: CASSLTSGTGEEETQYF
clone size: many; J gene: TRBJ2-3; V gene: TRBV29-1; D gene: -; CDR3 DNA: TGCAGCGCAAGGGAACCAAGCACAGATACGCAGTATTTT; CDR3 protein: CSAREPSTDTQYF
clone size: many; J gene: TRBJ1-2; V gene: TRBV28; D gene: TRBD1; CDR3 DNA: TGTGCCAGCAGTCCCGGGACAGGGGTTGGCTACACCTTC; CDR3 protein: CASSPGTGVGYTF
clone size: -; J gene: TRBJ1-1; V gene: TRBV10-2; D gene: -; CDR3 DNA: TGCGCCAGCAGGGAGAGAATGAACACTGAAGCTTTCTTT; CDR3 protein: CASRERMNTEAFF
clone size: few; J gene: TRBJ2-2; V gene: TRBV19; D gene: TRBD2; CDR3 DNA: TGTGCCAGTAGCCTAGCGGGAGTTGCCACCGGGGAGCTGTTTTTT; CDR3 protein: CASSLAGVATGELFF
clone size: -; J gene: TRBJ1-1; V gene: TRBV29-1; D gene: -; CDR3 DNA: TGCAGCGTTGAAGAGTGGGGGGTAGTGACTGAAGCTTTCTTT; CDR3 protein: CSVEEWGVVTEAFF
clone size: -; J gene: TRBJ1-2; V gene: TRBV24-1; D gene: TRBD1; CDR3 DNA: TGTGCCACCAGTAAACACAGGGGCGATGGCTACACCTTC; CDR3 protein: CATSKHRGDGYTF
clone size: many; J gene: TRBJ1-2; V gene: TRBV7-2; D gene: -; CDR3 DNA: TGTGCCAGCAGCTTACTGGGGGGGCGTGGTGGCTACACCTTC; CDR3 protein: CASSLLGGRGGYTF
clone size: -; J gene: TRBJ1-1; V gene: TRBV9; D gene: TRBD1; CDR3 DNA: TGTGCCAGCAGCGACCTGGACAGGGGGAGCCACGGTGAAGCTTCCTTT; CDR3 protein: CASSDLDRGSHGEASF
clone size: -; J gene: TRBJ2-2; V gene: TRBV6-6; D gene: TRBD1; CDR3 DNA: TGTGCCAGCAGTTACCCGGACAGGGGGAACGGCGGGGAGCTGTTTTTT; CDR3 protein: CASSYPDRGNGGELFF
clone size: -; J gene: TRBJ2-7; V gene: TRBV10-3; D gene: TRBD2; CDR3 DNA: TGTGCCATCAGTGAGTACCGGACTAGGGATTCCTACGAGCAGTACTTC; CDR3 protein: CAISEYRTRDSYEQYF
clone size: -; J gene: TRBJ2-5; V gene: TRBV20-1; D gene: TRBD2; CDR3 DNA: TGCAGTGCTAGAAGTGGCTTGACTAGCGGGAGAGAGAAGACCCAGTACTTC; CDR3 protein: CSARSGLTSGREKTQYF
clone size: -; J gene: TRBJ2-7; V gene: TRBV12-5; D gene: TRBD2; CDR3 DNA: TGTGCTAGTGGCCAAATTAGCGGGAATTCCCACGAGCAGTACTTC; CDR3 protein: CASGQISGNSHEQYF
clone size: -; J gene: TRBJ1-1; V gene: TRBV10-3; D gene: TRBD1; CDR3 DNA: TGTGCTTCACACTCGACAGGGATGAACACTGAAGCTTCCTTT; CDR3 protein: CASHSTGMNTEASF
clone size: -; J gene: TRBJ2-2; V gene: TRBV5-1; D gene: TRBD2; CDR3 DNA: TGCGCCAGCAAACTAGCGGGAGGCACCGGGGAGCTGTTTTTT; CDR3 protein: CASKLAGGTGELFF
clone size: -; J gene: TRBJ2-3; V gene: TRBV2; D gene: -; CDR3 DNA: TGTGCCAGCAGCTCACAGGTTTTTAGCACAGATACGCAGTATTTT; CDR3 protein: CASSSQVFSTDTQYF
clone size: many; J gene: TRBJ1-3; V gene: TRBV15; D gene: -; CDR3 DNA: TGTGCCACCAGCACTGCTGGCACTGGAAACACCATATATTTT; CDR3 protein: CATSTAGTGNTIYF
clone size: -; J gene: TRBJ2-7; V gene: TRBV12-3/TRBV12-4; D gene: TRBD2; CDR3 DNA: TGTGCCAGCAGTGACCCAAGTCTAGCGGGAGATAACTACGAGCAGTACTTC; CDR3 protein: CASSDPSLAGDNYEQYF
clone size: many; J gene: TRBJ2-2; V gene: TRBV12-5; D gene: TRBD1; CDR3 DNA: TGTGCTAGTGGTTTTGGGGACAGTTTCACCGGGGAGCTGTTTTTT; CDR3 protein: CASGFGDSFTGELFF
clone size: -; J gene: TRBJ2-3; V gene: TRBV10-3; D gene: -; CDR3 DNA: TGTGCCATCATTCGGGGGGCCGCTAGCACAGATACGCAGTATTTT; CDR3 protein: CAIIRGAASTDTQYF
clone size: -; J gene: TRBJ2-5; V gene: TRBV10-3; D gene: -; CDR3 DNA: TGTGCCATCAGTGAGAATACCGCCCGAGGCCAGTACTTC; CDR3 protein: CAISENTARGQYF
clone size: -; J gene: TRBJ2-5; V gene: TRBV7-9; D gene: -; CDR3 DNA: TGTGCCAGCAGCCCGAAGGGGCCACAAGAGACCCAGTACTTC; CDR3 protein: CASSPKGPQETQYF
clone size: many; J gene: TRBJ2-7; V gene: TRBV7-9; D gene: -; CDR3 DNA: TGTGCCAGCAGCTTACCTCAGGCTCTCGGGGCAACCTACGAGCAGTACTTC; CDR3 protein: CASSLPQALGATYEQYF
clone size: many; J gene: TRBJ2-5; V gene: TRBV12-3/TRBV12-4; D gene: -; CDR3 DNA: TGTGCCAGCAGTCCCTGGACAGCTGAAGAGACCCAGTACTTC; CDR3 protein: CASSPWTAEETQYF
clone size: -; J gene: TRBJ1-4; V gene: TRBV5-1; D gene: -; CDR3 DNA: TGCGCCAGCAGCTTCGGGGCGCCGCAGGGCGTTTCGGGAAAACTGTTTTTT; CDR3 protein: CASSFGAPQGVSGKLFF
clone size: many; J gene: TRBJ2-7; V gene: TRBV6-5; D gene: -; CDR3 DNA: TGTGCCAGCAGTTACGCCACAGGGACCATTTACGAGCAGTACTTC; CDR3 protein: CASSYATGTIYEQYF
clone size: -; J gene: TRBJ2-3; V gene: TRBV29-1; D gene: -; CDR3 DNA: TGCAGCGTTGAAGTGGTACAGGGTACGCAGTATTTT; CDR3 protein: CSVEVVQGTQYF
clone size: -; J gene: TRBJ2-7; V gene: TRBV15; D gene: -; CDR3 DNA: TGTGCCACCAGCAGAGATCCCGGGTCCTACGAGCAGTACTTC; CDR3 protein: CATSRDPGSYEQYF
clone size: many; J gene: TRBJ1-1; V gene: TRBV7-2; D gene: TRBD1; CDR3 DNA: TGTGCCAGCAGCTTAGGGACAGGGGTTTTTGAAGCTTTCTTT; CDR3 protein: CASSLGTGVFEAFF
clone size: -; J gene: TRBJ1-2; V gene: TRBV29-1; D gene: -; CDR3 DNA: TGCAGCGTTGAGGGCAGGAACTATGGCTACACCTTC; CDR3 protein: CSVEGRNYGYTF
clone size: -; J gene: TRBJ1-2; V gene: TRBV7-1; D gene: -; CDR3 DNA: TGTGCCAGCAGCTCCGGGTCCGGGGGCTATGGCTACACCTTC; CDR3 protein: CASSSGSGGYGYTF
clone size: -; J gene: TRBJ2-5; V gene: TRBV5-1; D gene: -; CDR3 DNA: TGCACCAGCAGCTTGGGTGTGACCACGACAGATACGCAGTACTTC; CDR3 protein: CTSSLGVTTTDTQYF
clone size: -; J gene: TRBJ2-6; V gene: TRBV15; D gene: -; CDR3 DNA: TGTGCCACCAGCAGAGATGACACTGGGGCCAACGTCCTGACTTTC; CDR3 protein: CATSRDDTGANVLTF
clone size: many; J gene: TRBJ1-5; V gene: TRBV6-6; D gene: -; CDR3 DNA: TGTGCCAGCAGTTACTCGAAGGGCAGGGATCAGCCCCAGCATTTT; CDR3 protein: CASSYSKGRDQPQHF